The clone carrying this T cell receptor beta chain has only a few counts. Under the authors' procedure: The assay estimated nucleated cells by amplifying reference gene primers. Profiling relied on immunoSEQ multiplex PCR, and the TCRdb table lists in-frame clones only, not all of them. The V and J calls and clone size are taken from that table; D and trimming were inferred from the DNA. This table has approximately 55,000 clones, 80% to 85% appearing once. Germline CDR1 reads SGHVS; CDR2 reads FQNEAQ. V trimming: 1 base; J trimming: 7 bases; junction bases outside the gene matches: 12. The CDR3 is 18 amino acids. This sample stems from a study of blood T cell repertoires in COVID-19. Study-wide background: Sample material is recorded as cDNA or gDNA derived from T cells, B-cell-depleted T cells, or PBMCs.

This TCR came from a man between 25 and 39 years old with COVID-19, enrolled during active disease. This chain joins TRBV7-8 and TRBJ1-5; 11 bases fit TRBD1. The sample comprised peripheral blood. CDR3 sequence (DNA): TGTGCCAGCAGCTTAGGGACAGGGGGCTTGGTTACGGAGCAGCCCCAGCATTTT. This encodes CASSLGTGGLVTEQPQHF. Looking up the rest from reference TRBV7-8 and TRBJ1-5 gives the full variable domain: GAGVSQSPRYKVAKRGQDVALRCDPISGHVSLFWYQQALGQGPEFLTYFQNEAQLDKSGLPSDRFFAERPEGSVSTLKIQRTQQEDSAVYLCASSLGTGGLVTEQPQHFGDGTRLSIL.